This T cell receptor beta chain was captured by sequencing in a study of T cell responses to AZD1222 COVID-19 vaccine. Overall study results and limits: CD4 TCRs linked to vaccination spanned spike, dominating at 160-218 and 743-854. Of spike-specific TCRs, nearly half reportedly target regions left unmutated in variants. Increases in Spike-specific TCR breadth and depth were seen after two AZD1222 doses.

Assay: immunoSEQ multiplex PCR; the TCRdb copy retains only in-frame clones and omits some. The sample yields 95,000 to 100,000 clones, around nine tenths seen once. V was pared by 1 base and J by 6 bases, with 7 bases of the junction left unmatched. Germline CDR1 reads SGHNT; CDR2 reads YYREEE (reference sequence). This CDR3 spans 15 amino acids. Turning to this clone: Its antigen is not identified.

The chain is built from TRBV5-4 and TRBJ2-7; 10 positions match TRBD2. The clonotype comes from an adult in good health. The specimen was peripheral blood, collected on day 0 of AZD1222 vaccination. This CDR3 is CASSLPAGGAAEQYF. In nucleotides, the CDR3 is TGTGCCAGCAGCTTGCCAGCGGGGGGGGCGGCCGAGCAGTACTTC. Together with reference TRBV5-4 and TRBJ2-7, the CDR3 gives the full variable domain: ETGVTQSPTHLIKTRGQQVTLRCSSQSGHNTVSWYQQALGQGPQFIFQYYREEENGRGNFPPRFSGLQFPNYSSELNVNALELDDSALYLCASSLPAGGAAEQYFGPGTRLTVT.